This T cell receptor beta chain was sequenced in a study of shared clonotypes between healthy human individuals. Study at large: Donors had three CD4 naive, three CD4 memory, two CD8 naive and one CD8 memory plate apiece.

Study-wide findings and caveats: Clonotypes that were shared across four donors made up around 5% of naive CD4 clonotypes.

Germline CDR1 and CDR2: GTSNPN and SVGIG (reference sequence). The CDR3 has 12 amino acids. Concerning this clone itself: Its antigen is not known. A read error may produce the germline difference seen at one junction end.

Deep-level assay runs were performed. Libraries were prepared by immunoSEQ multiplex PCR; TCRdb keeps only in-frame clonotypes and omits some of them. This table has 2.3 million or so clones, roughly 93% appearing once. Material: naive CD4+ T cells from PBMCs. Subset meaning: CD45RA+ positively selected. The sequence derives from a man between 18 and 29 years old in good health. Some clones in this sample may be carry-over from other donors' samples. The chain employs TRBV30 and TRBJ2-7, with 12 bases identical to TRBD2. This chain's CDR3 is CAWSRPSGRAFF. The DNA of the CDR3 is TGTGCCTGGAGTCGGCCTAGCGGGAGGGCCTTCTTC.